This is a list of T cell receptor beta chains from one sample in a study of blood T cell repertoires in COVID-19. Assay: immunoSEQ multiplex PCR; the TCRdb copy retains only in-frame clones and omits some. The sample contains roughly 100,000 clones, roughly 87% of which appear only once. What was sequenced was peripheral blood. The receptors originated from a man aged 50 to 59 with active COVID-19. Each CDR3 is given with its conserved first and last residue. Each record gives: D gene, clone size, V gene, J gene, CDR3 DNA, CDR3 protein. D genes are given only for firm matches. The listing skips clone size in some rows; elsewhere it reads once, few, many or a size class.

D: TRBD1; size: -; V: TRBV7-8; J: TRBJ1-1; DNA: TGTGCCAGCAGTGACCGGACAGGGAAGAACACTGAAGCTTTCTTT; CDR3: CASSDRTGKNTEAFF
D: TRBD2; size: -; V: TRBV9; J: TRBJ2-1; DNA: TGTGCCAGCAGCGCCCGCATGGGACTAGCGGGGGGGCGGGTTGAGCAGTTCTTC; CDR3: CASSARMGLAGGRVEQFF
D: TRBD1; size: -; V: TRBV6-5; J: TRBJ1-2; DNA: TGTGCCAGCCCGGGACAGGGGAATGGCTACACCTTC; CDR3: CASPGQGNGYTF
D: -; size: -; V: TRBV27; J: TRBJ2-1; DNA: TGTGCCAGCAGTCTCCCGGGAACAGTCGCCAATGAGCAGTTCTTC; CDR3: CASSLPGTVANEQFF
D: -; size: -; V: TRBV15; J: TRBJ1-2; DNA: TGTGCCACCAGCAGAGATCGAGAAAGCGCGGGCTACACCTTC; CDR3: CATSRDRESAGYTF
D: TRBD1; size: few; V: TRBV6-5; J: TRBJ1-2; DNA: TGTGCCAGCAGGCTACCGGGACAGCAAGGTGGCTACACCTTC; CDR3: CASRLPGQQGGYTF
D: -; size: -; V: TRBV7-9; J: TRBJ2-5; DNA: TGTGCCAGCAGCTTGATGGAGCTAGCACAGGAGACCCAGTACTTC; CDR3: CASSLMELAQETQYF
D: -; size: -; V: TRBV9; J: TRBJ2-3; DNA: TGTGCCAGCAGCGCCCCCGGGGATACGCAGTATTTT; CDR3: CASSAPGDTQYF
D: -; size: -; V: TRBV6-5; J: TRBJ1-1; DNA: TGTGCCAGCAGCCTCGCGGGGCTAGCTTTCTTT; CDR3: CASSLAGLAFF
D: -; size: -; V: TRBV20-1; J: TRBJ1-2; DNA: TGCAGTGCTAGTCGCATGACAGGCCCCGATAGCTACACCTTC; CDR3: CSASRMTGPDSYTF